This T cell receptor beta chain was sequenced for a study of T-cell memory formation after mild COVID-19. One entry per CDR3 protein results from TCRdb running MiXCR on the 5' RACE reads. The data show some 410,000 distinct CDR3 sequences, around a quarter seen once. Trimming removed 9 bases at V and 12 bases at J, with 17 bases between. In germline, CDR1 is KGHDR, CDR2 SFDVKD. The CDR3 has 12 residues. The sample taken for sequencing was PBMCs or a T cell subset sorted from them (not recorded which). The receptor's source is an adult woman who had mild COVID-19 (a few samples of this study predate the infection). Cell type and time point are not known. The V call is TRBV24-1, the J call TRBJ2-1, with a possible D match to TRBD1 (6 bases). CDR3 bases: TGTGCCACCTCATCTTTTAACAGGGTGCAGTTCTTC. It is translated as CATSSFNRVQFF.